These 10 T cell receptor beta chains were sequenced from one sample in a study of cytomegalovirus exposure and HLA in healthy donors. The PCR was carried out with 60 Vbeta primers and 13 Jbeta primers. The method was immunoSEQ multiplex PCR; TCRdb's version includes in-frame clones alone and lacks a portion of them. This sample has some 130,000 clones, with 77% found just once. The specimen was PBMCs. The receptors were sampled from a woman aged 40-49 years in good health and CMV-seronegative.

This clone was counted a few times. V and J are TRBV10-1 and TRBJ2-2; 9 positions agree with TRBD1. CDR1 is WNHNN, CDR2 SYGVQD, per germline (reference sequence). Trimming removed 8 bases from V and 5 bases from J; junction bases left unmatched: 6. The CDR3 has 14 residues. The DNA for the CDR3 is TGCGCCAGCTGCCGGGACAGGGATACCGGGGAGCTGTTTTTT. This translates into CASCRDRDTGELFF.

Concerning this clone itself: Other DNA sequences in this specimen translate into the identical CDR3. The rearrangement uses TRBV29-1 and TRBJ1-1; perhaps TRBD1 as D (5 bases). V was trimmed by 6 bases and J by 1 base, leaving 9 bases between them. Germline V gene lookup returns CDR1 SQVTM and CDR2 ANQGSEA. The CDR3 has 12 residues. The CDR3 loop is CSVGRGNTEAFF. The DNA of the CDR3 is TGCAGCGTCGGAAGGGGGAACACTGAAGCTTTCTTT.

A note on this clone: The germline gene is not matched at one end of the junction; a read error may be the cause. CDR3 DNA sequence: TGTGCTAGCAGCATAGACAGGAACACTGAAGCTTTCTTT. Translated: CASSIDRNTEAFF. J is TRBJ1-1 and V is TRBV7-7, with a possible D match to TRBD1 (5 bases). Germline assignment: CDR1 SSHAT and CDR2 FNYEAQ (reference sequence). The CDR3 loop spans 13 amino acids.

In its sample, this clone was seen a few times. The CDR3 DNA sequence: TGTGCCAGCAGCTTGTGGAGGGAAAGCACAGATACGCAGTATTTT. Translating gives CASSLWRESTDTQYF. The genes are TRBV7-9 and TRBJ2-3, with D maybe TRBD2 (6 bases). The V gene lost 3 bases and the J gene lost 0 bases, with 10 bases spanning the gap. Per the germline V gene, CDR1 is SEHNR and CDR2 is FQNEAQ (reference sequence). The CDR3 length is 15 residues.

The rearrangement joins TRBV28 to TRBJ2-2; TRBD1 matches 9 bases. Germline V gives CDR1 MDHEN, CDR2 SYDVKM. With V trimmed by 2 bases and J by 1 base, 17 bases remained unmatched. The CDR3 totals 21 residues. For the CDR3, the DNA is TGTGCCAGCAGTTTACCCCCCCCGGACAGGGGAGAATTGTTGAACACCGGGGAGCTGTTTTTT. It translates to CASSLPPPDRGELLNTGELFF.

The J gene is TRBJ2-5, the V gene TRBV5-4, with 7 bases identical to TRBD1. CDR1 and CDR2 (germline): SGHNT, YYREEE (reference sequence). The CDR3 spans 13 residues. V gave up 0 bases and J gave up 4 bases; unmatched junction bases: 0. This chain's CDR3 is CASSLDRGETQYF. For the CDR3, the DNA is TGTGCCAGCAGCTTGGACAGGGGAGAGACCCAGTACTTC.

V and J are TRBV13 and TRBJ2-3; 10 bases align to TRBD2. With 1 base clipped from V and 4 bases from J, the junction kept 5 bases outside the gene matches. The germline gives CDR1 PRHDT, CDR2 FYEKMQ (reference sequence). The CDR3 runs to 16 residues. As DNA, the CDR3 is TGTGCCAGCAGCTTAGAGCTAGCGGGGGATCCAGATACGCAGTATTTT. It specifies CASSLELAGDPDTQYF.

This clone was seen a single time. The chain has TRBV28 and TRBJ2-5; 11 bases are a match to TRBD2. CDR3 length: 15 amino acids. Germline loops: CDR1 MDHEN, CDR2 SYDVKM. The ends lost 6 bases at V and 2 bases at J; junction bases unmatched: 5. This chain's CDR3 is CASRARLAGQETQYF. In DNA, the CDR3 is TGTGCCAGCAGAGCCCGACTAGCGGGACAAGAGACCCAGTACTTC.

The chain couples TRBV13 to TRBJ2-5, with 8 positions matching TRBD1. Trimming at V came to 5 bases and at J to 1 base, leaving 6 bases not matched to a gene. The CDR3 is 15 amino acids. The germline V gene encodes CDR1 PRHDT and CDR2 FYEKMQ (reference sequence). The CDR3, as DNA: TGTGCCAGCAGCCCTCGGGACAGGACCCAAGAGACCCAGTACTTC. It is translated as CASSPRDRTQETQYF.

The chain recombines TRBV6-6 with TRBJ2-7; TRBD2 might be the D (6 bases). V was clipped by 0 bases and J by 4 bases, with 13 bases between them. The V gene's germline CDR1 is MNHNY and CDR2 SVGAGI (reference sequence). CDR3 length equals 15 residues. CDR3 residues: CASSYSDQTSYEQYF. DNA of the CDR3: TGTGCCAGCAGTTACTCCGACCAGACTAGTTACGAGCAGTACTTC.